Each of the 26 T cell receptor beta chains below was sequenced from the same sample in a study of OX40 agonist ivuxolimab in advanced cancers. The table came from immunoSEQ multiplex PCR; TCRdb's copy has only in-frame clones and leaves some out. The sample comprises more than 60,000 clones, about 83% of which are singletons, and around 26% rests with the top ten. The specimen was CD4+ or CD8+ T cells sorted from blood, collected in a trial of the OX40 agonist ivuxolimab. These receptors were obtained from an adult with an advanced solid tumor such as melanoma, head and neck, liver or kidney cancer.

In its sample, this clone was seen once. The chain couples TRBV7-8 to TRBJ1-1; D is possibly TRBD1 (6 bases). Trimming took 4 bases from V and 3 from J, leaving 15 bases between them. The V gene's germline CDR1 is SGHVS and CDR2 FQNEAQ. This CDR3 region has 15 residues. The CDR3 DNA is TGTGCCAGCAGCTCTATGGCGGGGGCTCACACTGAAGCTTTCTTT. It encodes CASSSMAGAHTEAFF.

The rearrangement joins TRBV15 to TRBJ1-1; TRBD1 agrees at 9 bases. Germline CDR1 LNHNV, CDR2 YYDKDF (reference sequence). V shed 1 base, J shed 12 bases, and the junction held 6 bases outside the gene matches. The CDR3 spans 13 residues. The CDR3 DNA follows: TGTGCCACCAGCAGAGGACAGGGGGAGAGAACTTTCTTT. Translation gives CATSRGQGERTFF.

The V gene is TRBV11-2, the J gene TRBJ1-2; 7 nucleotides agree with TRBD1. The CDR3 extends over 13 amino acids. Germline values: CDR1 SGHAT, CDR2 FQNNGV. V trimming: 6 bases; J trimming: 6 bases; junction bases outside the gene matches: 7. CDR3 bases: TGTGCCAGCAGAGGGCCAGGGACAGATGGCTACACCTTC. It yields the protein CASRGPGTDGYTF.

Here the CDR3 reads CASSFTGGSSISGANVLTF. CDR3 bases: TGTGCCAGCAGTTTTACAGGGGGCTCCTCCATCTCTGGGGCCAACGTCCTGACTTTC. The gene calls are TRBV2 and TRBJ2-6; TRBD1 agrees at 9 bases. V trimming: 5 bases; J trimming: 0 bases; junction bases outside the gene matches: 11. The CDR3 runs to 19 residues. Per germline, CDR1 SNHLY and CDR2 FYNNEI.

The V call is TRBV28, the J call TRBJ2-5; TRBD2 aligns across 9 bases. The J call is in doubt because the DNA end fits TRBJ2-7 better. Germline CDR1 is MDHEN and CDR2 is SYDVKM. The CDR3 has 14 residues. The CDR3 DNA reads TGTGCCAGCAGCCCACCGGGACTAGCTTTCGAGCAGTACTTC. Its protein product is CASSPPGLAFEQYF.

The chain is built from TRBV10-2 and TRBJ1-5, with 7 bases lining up with TRBD1. The CDR3 consists of 16 residues. The germline CDR1 and CDR2 sequences are WSHSY and SAAADI. Unmatched junction bases numbered 7, after V lost 3 bases and J lost 2 bases. The CDR3 region has the DNA TGCGCCAGCAGTGATCTGGGTCAGGGGGGCAATCAGCCCCAGCATTTT. Protein sequence: CASSDLGQGGNQPQHF.

The V and J genes are TRBV7-8 and TRBJ1-1; maybe TRBD1 (6 bases). Looked up from germline, CDR1 is SGHVS and CDR2 is FQNEAQ. With 2 bases removed from V and 6 bases from J, the gap between germline ends came to 16 bases. The CDR3 covers 15 residues. In DNA form, the CDR3 reads TGTGCCAGCAGCTTAAATACAGGGAGAGGGGCTGAAGCTTTCTTT. Its translation is CASSLNTGRGAEAFF.

This clone was detected a few times. The V gene is TRBV14, the J gene TRBJ1-2; D is perhaps TRBD1 (5 bases). The V end lost 0 bases, the J end lost 5 bases, and 13 bases lay between the germline ends. This CDR3 spans 15 amino acids. The germline V gene has CDR1 SGHDN and CDR2 FVKESK. CDR3 sequence (DNA): TGTGCCAGCAGCCAAGATTACTCTGGGGGTTATGGCTACACCTTC. This gives the protein CASSQDYSGGYGYTF.

The chain joins TRBV18 to TRBJ2-7, with a possible D match to TRBD2 (6 bases). This CDR3 has 12 amino acids. Between the trimmed V and J ends, which lost 2 bases and 5 bases, there was a span of 7 bases. Germline V gene lookup returns CDR1 KGHSH and CDR2 LQKENI. For the CDR3, the DNA is TGTGCCAGCTCACCAGGGAGGAACGAGCAGTACTTC. Amino acid sequence: CASSPGRNEQYF.

The CDR3 loop is CASSLATSGTQQFF. The CDR3 region has the DNA TGTGCCAGCAGCTTAGCGACTAGCGGGACCCAGCAGTTCTTC. The chain carries TRBV7-2 and TRBJ2-1; the match to TRBD2 covers 11 bases. V was pared by 0 bases and J by 11 bases, with 3 bases of the junction left unmatched. The CDR3 spans 14 residues. In germline, CDR1 is SGHTA, CDR2 FQGNSA.

The rearrangement links TRBV7-8 to TRBJ1-6; D remains unclear. V was trimmed by 6 bases and J by 7 bases, leaving 13 bases between them. The germline V gene encodes CDR1 SGHVS and CDR2 FQNEAQ. This CDR3 contains 14 residues. The CDR3 bases are TGTGCCAGCAGACGGTACGGGGAAAATTCACCCCTCCACTTT. This codes for CASRRYGENSPLHF.

The rearrangement joins TRBV4-1 to TRBJ2-2, with D perhaps TRBD2 (5 bases). The V and J ends lost 4 bases and 1 base respectively, with 10 bases between them. The germline gives CDR1 MGHRA, CDR2 YSYEKL. The CDR3 spans 15 residues. DNA of the CDR3: TGCGCCAGCAGCCGGTCCGGGGAGAACACCGGGGAGCTGTTTTTT. Its protein is CASSRSGENTGELFF.

The chain couples TRBV5-1 to TRBJ2-3, with 7 bases identical to TRBD2. Trimming removed 4 bases from V and 2 bases from J; junction bases left unmatched: 10. Looked up from germline, CDR1 is SGHRS and CDR2 is YFSETQ. The CDR3 contains 16 residues. CDR3 sequence: CASSPRAGDLTDTQYF. Written as DNA, the CDR3 is TGCGCCAGCAGCCCTCGGGCGGGGGACCTCACAGATACGCAGTATTTT.

The chain employs TRBV29-1 and TRBJ1-4; D is unresolved. CDR3 length equals 12 residues. Trimming cost V 2 bases and J 8 bases, with 9 bases left between them. Germline V gives CDR1 SQVTM, CDR2 ANQGSEA. The CDR3 sequence: CSVEQEREKLFF. Here the CDR3 DNA reads TGCAGCGTTGAACAGGAGCGGGAAAAACTGTTTTTT.

The gene calls are TRBV9 and TRBJ1-5; D is uncertain. Trimming pared 4 bases from V and 5 bases from J, leaving 10 bases between. CDR1 SGDLS and CDR2 YYNGEE come from the germline V gene. The CDR3 has 13 residues. The chain's CDR3 is CASSRSPHQPQHF. Written as DNA, the CDR3 is TGTGCCAGCAGCCGGTCGCCTCATCAGCCCCAGCATTTT.

The J gene is TRBJ1-2, the V gene TRBV27; weak D call: TRBD1 (6 bases). V lost 0 bases and J lost 4, with 12 bases in between. This CDR3 is built from 15 residues. Looked up from germline, CDR1 is MNHEY and CDR2 is SMNVEV (reference sequence). CDR3 region: CASSLSSQGFYGYTF. CDR3 DNA sequence: TGTGCCAGCAGTTTATCCTCACAGGGCTTCTATGGCTACACCTTC.

This rearrangement joins TRBV19 to TRBJ1-6; D gene unclear. The CDR3 loop spans 13 amino acids. Trimming stripped 6 bases from V and 6 bases from J, with 9 bases between. The V gene's germline CDR1 is LNHDA and CDR2 SQIVND (reference sequence). The CDR3 protein is CASSKGFNSPLHF. Here the CDR3 DNA reads TGTGCCAGTAGCAAGGGATTTAATTCACCCCTCCACTTT.

This clone is a singleton in its sample. The J gene is TRBJ2-2, the V gene TRBV12-5; D is unclear. Trimming pared 3 bases from V and 1 base from J, leaving 6 bases between. In germline, CDR1 is LGHNT, CDR2 FRNRAP. The CDR3 is made up of 14 amino acids. In DNA form, the CDR3 reads TGTGCTAGTGGTTTAGCCAAGAACACCGGGGAGCTGTTTTTT. Translating gives CASGLAKNTGELFF.

This clone was seen just once. The chain has TRBV29-1 and TRBJ2-5; 9 positions match TRBD1. The germline V gene encodes CDR1 SQVTM and CDR2 ANQGSEA. Unmatched junction bases numbered 4, after V lost 6 bases and J lost 2 bases. The CDR3 consists of 13 residues. In nucleotides, the CDR3 is TGCAGCGTCGAGGGGACAGGGCAAGAGACCCAGTACTTC. As protein: CSVEGTGQETQYF. Drawing the rest from reference TRBV29-1 and TRBJ2-5, the complete variable domain is SAVISQKPSRDICQRGTSLTIQCQVDSQVTMMFWYRQQPGQSLTLIATANQGSEATYESGFVIDKFPISRPNLTFSTLTVSNMSPEDSSIYLCSVEGTGQETQYFGPGTRLLVL.

J is TRBJ2-5 and V is TRBV4-1; tentative D call: TRBD1 (7 bases). V lost 4 bases and J 4 bases, leaving 16 bases between the germline ends. The CDR3 runs 15 residues. CDR1 is MGHRA, CDR2 YSYEKL, per germline. Written as DNA, the CDR3 is TGCGCCAGCAGCCTCGGGCGACAGGGAGGAGAGACCCAGTACTTC. It is translated as CASSLGRQGGETQYF.

The genes are TRBV15 and TRBJ2-3; D may be TRBD1 or TRBD2 (5 bases each). Deletions cut 9 bases from V and 5 bases from J, with 18 bases between. Germline CDR1 is LNHNV and CDR2 is YYDKDF (reference sequence). CDR3 length: 14 residues. This chain's CDR3 is CATGESNPRDTQYF. In DNA form, the CDR3 reads TGTGCCACGGGGGAATCAAACCCTCGAGATACGCAGTATTTT.

J is TRBJ2-7 and V is TRBV11-3, with D tentatively TRBD1 (6 bases). CDR3 size: 13 residues. Trimming shortened V by 3 bases and J by 6 bases, and 12 bases separated the two germline ends. Germline V gene lookup returns CDR1 SGHNT and CDR2 YENEEA. The CDR3 region has the DNA TGTGCCAGCAGCTTTGCAGGGGAAGGCGAGCAGTACTTC. This gives the protein CASSFAGEGEQYF.

This chain links TRBV12-2 with TRBJ1-1; the table's D gene call, TRBD1, was not cross checked with the DNA. TRBV12-2 is a documented pseudogene. This CDR3 region has 18 residues. Written as DNA, the CDR3 is TGTGCAAGTCGCTTAGCGCATGTGGGCAGGGTAATGAACACTGAAGCTTTCTTT. Protein sequence: CASRLAHVGRVMNTEAFF.

The rearrangement links TRBV10-3 to TRBJ1-5; D is ambiguous. Per the germline V gene, CDR1 is ENHRY and CDR2 is SYGVKD. The CDR3 is 16 amino acids. Trimming removed 1 base from V and 6 bases from J, with 16 bases in between. The CDR3 nucleotides are TGTGCCATCAGTGAGTGGGCCCCCGAAGTGGGTCAGCCCCAGCATTTT. Residues: CAISEWAPEVGQPQHF.

V gene TRBV7-8 combines with J gene TRBJ1-1; no clear D gene. Per germline, CDR1 SGHVS and CDR2 FQNEAQ. V was shortened by 0 bases and J by 6 bases, with 14 bases between the two germline ends. The CDR3 sequence is 15 residues long. The CDR3 bases are TGTGCCAGCAGCTTAGCGCCTCCCCCTGGCGCTGAAGCTTTCTTT. As protein: CASSLAPPPGAEAFF. Full variable domain (outside the CDR3, taken from reference TRBV7-8 and TRBJ1-1): GAGVSQSPRYKVAKRGQDVALRCDPISGHVSLFWYQQALGQGPEFLTYFQNEAQLDKSGLPSDRFFAERPEGSVSTLKIQRTQQEDSAVYLCASSLAPPPGAEAFFGQGTRLTVV.

CDR3: CATSSTTGITAGELFF. The CDR3 DNA reads as TGTGCCACCAGCAGCACAACAGGGATAACCGCCGGGGAGCTGTTTTTT. The chain combines TRBV15 with TRBJ2-2; possible D gene TRBD1, 6 bases. This CDR3 spans 16 amino acids. Germline-derived CDR1 and CDR2 are LNHNV and YYDKDF (reference sequence). Trimming removed 3 bases at V and 6 bases at J, with 17 bases between.